The 29 T cell receptor beta chains below all came from one sample that was sequenced in a study of blood T cell repertoires in COVID-19. Only in-frame clones appear in the TCRdb table, and some are missing; sequencing was by immunoSEQ multiplex PCR. The sample includes 150,000 to 200,000 clones, about 88% of them seen just once. The sequenced sample was peripheral blood. These TCRs come from a human donor in a cohort sampled during active COVID-19.

The chain joins TRBV15 to TRBJ2-3, with TRBD2 identical over 7 bases. The CDR3 contains 15 residues. Trimming at V came to 0 bases and at J to 2 bases, leaving 2 bases not matched to a gene. Germline lookup yields CDR1 LNHNV and CDR2 YYDKDF (reference sequence). CDR3: CATSRDGGDTDTQYF. Here the CDR3 DNA reads TGTGCCACCAGCAGAGATGGGGGGGACACAGATACGCAGTATTTT.

The chain couples TRBV10-2 to TRBJ2-7; the match to TRBD1 covers 10 bases. Trimming removed 6 bases from V and 1 base from J; junction bases left unmatched: 3. The length of the CDR3 is 14 residues. Germline V gene lookup returns CDR1 WSHSY and CDR2 SAAADI. In DNA form, the CDR3 reads TGCGCCAGCAGCGACAGGGGGCAATCCTACGAGCAGTACTTC. Protein: CASSDRGQSYEQYF.

CDR3 residues: CASRGSGLAGIETQYF. CDR3 in DNA: TGTGCCAGCAGGGGATCGGGACTAGCGGGAATAGAGACCCAGTACTTC. The V call is TRBV28, the J call TRBJ2-5, with 13 bases fitting TRBD2. The V gene's germline CDR1 is MDHEN and CDR2 SYDVKM. The trim removed 6 bases at V and 4 bases at J, leaving 8 bases unmatched. This CDR3 region has 16 residues.

The chain couples TRBV10-3 to TRBJ2-1; no reliable D call. V was pared by 11 bases and J by 4 bases, with 12 bases between. The length of the CDR3 is 12 residues. CDR1 is ENHRY and CDR2 is SYGVKD in the germline V gene. The CDR3 loop reads CAATAGYNEQFF. DNA of the CDR3: TGTGCCGCGACTGCCGGTTACAATGAGCAGTTCTTC.

This chain links TRBV9 with TRBJ1-2; 7 nucleotides line up with TRBD1. Trimming took 0 bases from V and 0 from J; bases not matched to a gene: 2. The length of the CDR3 is 15 residues. CDR1 and CDR2 from the germline V gene are SGDLS and YYNGEE. DNA of the CDR3: TGTGCCAGCAGCGTAGGGGACAGTACTAACTATGGCTACACCTTC. Residues: CASSVGDSTNYGYTF. Using reference TRBV9 and TRBJ1-2 for the parts outside the CDR3, the full variable domain is DSGVTQTPKHLITATGQRVTLRCSPRSGDLSVYWYQQSLDQGLQFLIQYYNGEERAKGNILERFSAQQFPDLHSELNLSSLELGDSALYFCASSVGDSTNYGYTFGSGTRLTVV.

The CDR3 region is CASSLAGTGVHEQYF. The CDR3 DNA is TGCGCCAGCAGCTTGGCCGGGACAGGGGTCCACGAGCAGTACTTC. The chain is built from TRBV5-1 and TRBJ2-7, with 10 bases matching TRBD1. Looked up from germline, CDR1 is SGHRS and CDR2 is YFSETQ. J was trimmed by 5 bases and V by 0 bases; bases with no gene match: 5. This CDR3 has 15 residues.

This clone has just a few counts. The chain employs TRBV6-2 or TRBV6-3 and TRBJ1-5; D is ambiguous. The germline V and J ends were trimmed by 2 bases and 5 bases, with 7 bases remaining between them. The CDR3 extends over 13 amino acids. Per germline, CDR1 MNHEY and CDR2 SVGEGT. The CDR3: CASSYGGYQPQHF. The DNA for the CDR3 is TGTGCCAGCAGTTACGGAGGGTATCAGCCCCAGCATTTT.

This clone was seen a single time. The rearrangement joins TRBV5-4 to TRBJ1-6, with 7 nucleotides matching TRBD1. This CDR3 region has 17 residues. Losses at the gene ends were 0 bases for V and 1 base for J; bases not matched to a gene: 4. CDR1 is SGHNT and CDR2 is YYREEE in the germline V gene (reference sequence). The CDR3 sequence: CASSLAGGESYNSPLHF. The CDR3 DNA sequence: TGTGCCAGCAGCTTGGCAGGGGGAGAATCCTATAATTCACCCCTCCACTTT.

The chain recombines TRBV7-9 with TRBJ2-1, with D perhaps TRBD1 (7 bases). The CDR3 covers 15 residues. The germline V and J ends were trimmed by 2 bases and 4 bases, with 12 bases remaining between them. Germline-derived CDR1 and CDR2 are SEHNR and FQNEAQ (reference sequence). The CDR3 loop is CASSLQGGSYNEQFF. The CDR3 region has the DNA TGTGCCAGCAGCTTACAGGGGGGCTCATACAATGAGCAGTTCTTC.

The chain combines TRBV18 with TRBJ1-6, with unresolved D. The ends were cut back, 1 base at V and 6 bases at J, with 10 bases in the middle. The CDR3 extends over 15 amino acids. Germline CDR1 reads KGHSH; CDR2 reads LQKENI. The CDR3 DNA reads TGTGCCAGCTCACCACAGTCGGGATTTAATTCACCCCTCCACTTT. Translation: CASSPQSGFNSPLHF.

The chain has TRBV30 and TRBJ2-7; 8 positions agree with TRBD1. CDR3 size: 13 residues. Germline trimming cut 2 bases from V and 3 bases from J; bases unmatched to any gene: 3. CDR1 is GTSNPN, CDR2 SVGIG, per germline (reference sequence). The CDR3 protein is CAWSKGTGYEQYF. The CDR3 DNA sequence: TGTGCCTGGAGTAAAGGGACAGGCTACGAGCAGTACTTC.

This chain connects TRBV7-6 to TRBJ2-1; D gene unclear. V shed 0 bases and J shed 8 bases, with 11 bases lying between them. In germline, CDR1 is SGHVS, CDR2 FNYEAQ. The CDR3 has 14 residues. CDR3 DNA sequence: TGTGCCAGCAGCTTAGCCCCTTTTGAGGATGAGCAGTTCTTC. Its translation is CASSLAPFEDEQFF.

The chain employs TRBV20-1 and TRBJ2-5, with a weak D call TRBD2 (7 bases). CDR1 is DFQATT, CDR2 SNEGSKA, per germline (reference sequence). The CDR3 contains 14 residues. V shed 3 bases and J shed 5 bases, with 16 bases lying between them. The CDR3 loop reads CSASLGGPTETQYF. In DNA form, the CDR3 reads TGCAGTGCTAGTTTGGGGGGGCCTACGGAGACCCAGTACTTC.

This chain links TRBV3-1 (or the pseudogene TRBV3-2) with TRBJ2-6; 8 nucleotides match TRBD2. Germline CDR1 and CDR2: LGHDT and YNNKEL (reference sequence). This CDR3 spans 16 amino acids. The ends lost 1 base at V and 2 bases at J; junction bases unmatched: 1. In DNA, the CDR3 is TGTGCCAGCAGCCAAGTCGGGGGGGCTGGGGCCAACGTCCTGACTTTC. Amino acids: CASSQVGGAGANVLTF.

The chain links TRBV4-3 to TRBJ2-2, with a weak D call TRBD2 (6 bases). CDR1 is LGHNA, CDR2 YSLEER, per germline. V was pared by 2 bases and J by 3 bases, with 13 bases between. This CDR3 region has 16 residues. Here the CDR3 DNA reads TGCGCCAGCAGCCAACTACTAGCATTTGACACCGGGGAGCTGTTTTTT. Protein sequence: CASSQLLAFDTGELFF.

Concerning this clone: An end of the junction does not agree with germline; a read error may underlie this. V gene TRBV11-2 combines with J gene TRBJ1-2; D remains unclear. This CDR3 spans 13 amino acids. In germline, CDR1 is SGHAT, CDR2 FQNNGV. The CDR3 DNA reads TGTGCCAGCAGCTTCCCCGGGAACTACGGCTACACCTTC. Translated, it gives CASSFPGNYGYTF.

The CDR3 here is CASSLVVGQGQETQYF. CDR3 DNA: TGTGCCAGCAGCTTAGTGGTGGGACAGGGGCAAGAGACCCAGTACTTC. V gene TRBV7-8 combines with J gene TRBJ2-5; 10 bases are a match to TRBD1. The CDR3 runs 16 residues. V lost 1 base and J lost 2; bases outside the gene matches: 4. CDR1 and CDR2 (germline): SGHVS, FQNEAQ.

This sequence joins TRBV6-2 or TRBV6-3 and TRBJ1-6; no reliable D call. The CDR3 covers 16 residues. V lost 2 bases and J lost 9, with 17 bases in between. CDR1 is MNHEY, CDR2 SVGEGT, per germline. The CDR3 sequence is CASSYGSLGYGSPLHF. The CDR3 bases are TGTGCCAGCAGTTACGGTTCTCTGGGCTACGGTTCACCCCTCCACTTT.

The V and J genes are TRBV28 and TRBJ2-2, with 7 bases that match TRBD1. Germline CDR1 and CDR2: MDHEN and SYDVKM. Trimming cost V 5 bases and J 7 bases; bases outside gene matches: 10. The CDR3 loop spans 15 amino acids. CDR3 sequence (DNA): TGTGCCAGCAGTCTAAGACAGGGACGGGACGGGGAGCTGTTTTTT. Its translation: CASSLRQGRDGELFF. The full variable domain, its missing parts supplied by reference TRBV28 and TRBJ2-2, is DVKVTQSSRYLVKRTGEKVFLECVQDMDHENMFWYRQDPGLGLRLIYFSYDVKMKEKGDIPEGYSVSREKKERFSLILESASTNQTSMYLCASSLRQGRDGELFFGEGSRLTVL.

The CDR3 is CASSSPVTNEKLFF. The CDR3 nucleotides are TGTGCCAGCAGCTCCCCGGTAACTAATGAAAAACTGTTTTTT. V usage is TRBV28 and J usage is TRBJ1-4, with unresolved D. V was shortened by 6 bases and J by 1 base, with 9 bases between the two germline ends. CDR1 is MDHEN, CDR2 SYDVKM, per germline. The CDR3 has 14 amino acids.

This clone was seen a handful of times. The chain employs TRBV2 and TRBJ2-2; 7 bases agree with TRBD2. CDR3 length: 14 amino acids. V trimming: 4 bases; J trimming: 4 bases; junction bases outside the gene matches: 3. From germline, CDR1 is SNHLY and CDR2 FYNNEI. The CDR3 nucleotides read TGTGCCAGCAGTGGGGGAGGGCGCACCGGGGAGCTGTTTTTT. Its protein product is CASSGGGRTGELFF. The whole variable domain, remainder taken from reference TRBV2 and TRBJ2-2, is EPEVTQTPSHQVTQMGQEVILRCVPISNHLYFYWYRQILGQKVEFLVSFYNNEISEKSEIFDDQFSVERPDGSNFTLKIRSTKLEDSAMYFCASSGGGRTGELFFGEGSRLTVL.

The chain uses TRBV27 and TRBJ2-3; 9 bases line up with TRBD1. This CDR3 spans 17 amino acids. Losses at the gene ends were 4 bases for V and 3 bases for J; bases not matched to a gene: 11. Germline assignment: CDR1 MNHEY and CDR2 SMNVEV (reference sequence). Written as DNA, the CDR3 is TGTGCCAGCAGTTCGACGTGGGGGACAGGGATAACAGATACGCAGTATTTT. It translates to CASSSTWGTGITDTQYF.

The chain employs TRBV2 and TRBJ2-3, with 8 positions matching TRBD1. CDR3 length: 12 amino acids. V gave up 6 bases and J gave up 11 bases; unmatched junction bases: 7. Germline CDR1 is SNHLY and CDR2 is FYNNEI. CDR3 sequence (DNA): TGTGCCAGCAGCGTTGGACAGGGCTTGCAGTATTTT. It yields the protein CASSVGQGLQYF.

The V and J genes are TRBV7-9 and TRBJ2-2, with D perhaps TRBD2 (6 bases). CDR1 and CDR2 from the germline V gene are SEHNR and FQNEAQ (reference sequence). The CDR3 spans 17 residues. Deletions cut 1 base from V and 4 bases from J, with 16 bases between. This CDR3 reads CASSLVGGSSGTGELFF. The CDR3 DNA reads as TGTGCCAGCAGCTTAGTTGGGGGGTCTTCGGGCACCGGGGAGCTGTTTTTT.

The J gene is TRBJ2-3, the V gene TRBV29-1, with D uncertain. Germline CDR1 reads SQVTM; CDR2 reads ANQGSEA. V shed 1 base and J shed 2 bases, with 7 bases lying between them. This CDR3 has 13 residues. This CDR3 is CSVEAEFTDTQYF. The CDR3 bases are TGCAGCGTTGAAGCGGAGTTCACAGATACGCAGTATTTT.

This clone was recorded once. The chain uses TRBV11-2 and TRBJ1-4; 8 bases agree with TRBD1. This CDR3 comprises 15 residues. Germline lookup yields CDR1 SGHAT and CDR2 FQNNGV. J gave up 7 bases and V 1 base, and 5 bases lay outside the gene matches. The CDR3 nucleotides read TGTGCCAGCAGCTTAGGACAGGGGAGGGGTGAAAAACTGTTTTTT. Its protein product is CASSLGQGRGEKLFF. The variable domain in full, completed from reference TRBV11-2 and TRBJ1-4, reads EAGVAQSPRYKIIEKRQSVAFWCNPISGHATLYWYQQILGQGPKLLIQFQNNGVVDDSQLPKDRFSAERLKGVDSTLKIQPAKLEDSAVYLCASSLGQGRGEKLFFGSGTQLSVL.

V usage is TRBV5-1 and J usage is TRBJ2-5; 8 bases fit TRBD2. The ends lost 4 bases at V and 0 bases at J; junction bases unmatched: 5. The CDR3 loop spans 15 amino acids. In germline, CDR1 is SGHRS, CDR2 YFSETQ. The CDR3 sequence is CASSLVSGDQETQYF. CDR3 sequence (DNA): TGCGCCAGCAGCCTAGTTAGCGGGGACCAAGAGACCCAGTACTTC. Full variable domain (rest looked up from reference TRBV5-1 and TRBJ2-5): KAGVTQTPRYLIKTRGQQVTLSCSPISGHRSVSWYQQTPGQGLQFLFEYFSETQRNKGNFPGRFSGRQFSNSRSEMNVSTLELGDSALYLCASSLVSGDQETQYFGPGTRLLVL.

The V call is TRBV28, the J call TRBJ1-4; 7 nucleotides agree with TRBD1. The CDR3 is 15 residues long. Looked up from germline, CDR1 is MDHEN and CDR2 is SYDVKM. The V and J ends lost 4 bases and 8 bases, in that order; junction bases with no gene match: 10. The CDR3 loop reads CASSSPDRLREKLFF. Written as DNA, the CDR3 is TGTGCCAGCAGTTCCCCGGACAGGCTCCGGGAAAAACTGTTTTTT.

The rearrangement links TRBV7-9 to TRBJ1-4; TRBD1 aligns across 9 bases. From germline, CDR1 is SEHNR and CDR2 FQNEAQ (reference sequence). There are 17 residues in the CDR3. The ends lost 6 bases at V and 2 bases at J; junction bases unmatched: 10. In nucleotides, the CDR3 is TGTGCCAGCAGAAACACGGGACAGGGCGGGACTAATGAAAAACTGTTTTTT. This translates into CASRNTGQGGTNEKLFF. The full variable domain, with the rest looked up from reference TRBV7-9 and TRBJ1-4, is DTGVSQNPRHKITKRGQNVTFRCDPISEHNRLYWYRQTLGQGPEFLTYFQNEAQLEKSRLLSDRFSAERPKGSFSTLEIQRTEQGDSAMYLCASRNTGQGGTNEKLFFGSGTQLSVL.